The present TCR beta chain was sequenced within a study of response to subunit inactivated influenza vaccine. Study results and caveats: A suggestion made by the authors is that each seasonal influenza vaccination recruits few new T cells.

This clonotype was recorded only once. What it binds is unknown. The germline V gene encodes CDR1 WNHNN and CDR2 SYGVQD (reference sequence). Deletions cut 5 bases from V and 1 base from J, with 8 bases between. This CDR3 comprises 14 residues. TCRdb redid the calling of the RT-PCR reads with MiXCR, one entry per CDR3 protein. In the table there are about 800,000 distinct CDR3 sequences, about 20% of which are singletons. The sequence was collected from a man aged 45-65 years who received an inactivated influenza vaccine. This material consisted of PBMCs from blood, taken 5 to 6 days after vaccination. The chain employs TRBV10-1 and TRBJ2-2; D is ambiguous. The CDR3 reads CASSINWNTGELFF. DNA of the CDR3: TGCGCCAGCAGTATCAATTGGAACACCGGGGAGCTGTTTTTT.